One and the same sample provided the 15 T cell receptor beta chains below, sequenced in a study of OX40 agonist ivuxolimab in advanced cancers. Here immunoSEQ multiplex PCR was the method, and the copy in TCRdb shows in-frame clones only, minus some. The repertoire has more than 45,000 clones, roughly 84% of them found once; the top ten carry 4.5% to 5.5%. Sequences were derived from CD4+ or CD8+ T cells sorted from blood, sampled in a trial of the OX40 agonist ivuxolimab. These receptors all come from an adult with an advanced solid tumor such as melanoma, head and neck, liver or kidney cancer.

V is TRBV5-1 and J is TRBJ2-1, with 7 positions matching TRBD1. V lost 4 bases and J lost 0; bases outside the gene matches: 7. CDR3 length equals 16 residues. Germline lookup yields CDR1 SGHRS and CDR2 YFSETQ. In DNA form, the CDR3 reads TGCGCCAGCAGCGAAGAGGGGGCCCACTCCTACAATGAGCAGTTCTTC. It codes for CASSEEGAHSYNEQFF.

The gene calls are TRBV18 and TRBJ2-7; the match to TRBD2 covers 7 bases. Germline CDR1 KGHSH, CDR2 LQKENI. Losses at the gene ends were 4 bases for V and 0 bases for J; bases not matched to a gene: 6. The length of the CDR3 is 15 residues. DNA of the CDR3: TGTGCCAGCTCACGAGCGGGGATAAACTCCTACGAGCAGTACTTC. Translation: CASSRAGINSYEQYF.

The chain uses TRBV19 and TRBJ2-1; D unclear. V was pared by 6 bases and J by 1 base, with 16 bases between. Germline V gene lookup returns CDR1 LNHDA and CDR2 SQIVND (reference sequence). This CDR3 contains 16 residues. CDR3 coding DNA: TGTGCCAGTAGCCTACAGCGCACCCTTTCCTACAATGAGCAGTTCTTC. Amino acids: CASSLQRTLSYNEQFF. Based on the CDR3 plus reference TRBV19 and TRBJ2-1, the full variable domain is DGGITQSPKYLFRKEGQNVTLSCEQNLNHDAMYWYRQDPGQGLRLIYYSQIVNDFQKGDIAEGYSVSREKKESFPLTVTSAQKNPTAFYLCASSLQRTLSYNEQFFGPGTRLTVL.

The chain carries TRBV7-9 and TRBJ1-6; D uncertain. From germline, CDR1 is SEHNR and CDR2 FQNEAQ (reference sequence). Trimming removed 1 base at V and 10 bases at J, with 8 bases between. There are 13 residues in the CDR3. CDR3 residues: CASSLGGQSPLHF. CDR3 DNA: TGTGCCAGCAGCTTAGGCGGGCAGTCACCCCTCCACTTT.

The gene calls are TRBV4-1 and TRBJ1-2; 9 bases map to TRBD1. The CDR3 is 15 amino acids. Trimming cost V 0 bases and J 5 bases; bases outside gene matches: 4. In germline, CDR1 is MGHRA, CDR2 YSYEKL. CDR3 sequence reads: CASSQEEGQGYGYTF. CDR3 bases: TGCGCCAGCAGCCAAGAAGAGGGACAGGGATATGGCTACACCTTC.

V gene TRBV28 combines with J gene TRBJ2-1; either TRBD1 or TRBD2 may supply D (5 bases each). The CDR3 length is 18 residues. Trimming took off 7 bases at V and 4 bases at J, with 26 bases between the two ends. CDR1 and CDR2 (germline): MDHEN, SYDVKM. CDR3 in amino acids: CASTPHPGTALKYNEQFF. As DNA, the CDR3 is TGTGCCAGCACTCCCCACCCCGGGACCGCACTGAAGTACAATGAGCAGTTCTTC.

The rearrangement links TRBV7-2 to TRBJ1-6; 9 bases are a match to TRBD1. The V and J ends lost 6 bases and 0 bases, in that order; junction bases with no gene match: 12. CDR3 size: 19 residues. Germline V CDR1 and CDR2: SGHTA, FQGNSA. The CDR3: CASSFTGTGINSYNSPLHF. The CDR3 region has the DNA TGTGCCAGCAGTTTCACCGGGACAGGGATTAACTCCTATAATTCACCCCTCCACTTT. Using reference TRBV7-2 and TRBJ1-6 for the parts outside the CDR3, the full variable domain is GAGVSQSPSNKVTEKGKDVELRCDPISGHTALYWYRQSLGQGLEFLIYFQGNSAPDKSGLPSDRFSAERTGGSVSTLTIQRTQQEDSAVYLCASSFTGTGINSYNSPLHFGNGTRLTVT.

A few counts support this clone. The genes are TRBV29-1 and TRBJ1-4; D may be TRBD1 (5 bases). Germline loops: CDR1 SQVTM, CDR2 ANQGSEA. The V end was cut by 6 bases, the J end by 8 bases, with 22 bases between. This CDR3 comprises 15 residues. DNA for the CDR3: TGCAGCGTCACCTGGGCGTCGGGGACCGGGGAAAAACTGTTTTTT. Protein: CSVTWASGTGEKLFF. Based on the CDR3 plus reference TRBV29-1 and TRBJ1-4, the full variable domain is SAVISQKPSRDICQRGTSLTIQCQVDSQVTMMFWYRQQPGQSLTLIATANQGSEATYESGFVIDKFPISRPNLTFSTLTVSNMSPEDSSIYLCSVTWASGTGEKLFFGSGTQLSVL.

This clone was seen only once. The CDR3 protein is CASSDHAAVSGNTIYF. The CDR3 DNA sequence: TGTGCCAGCAGCGACCACGCGGCAGTCTCTGGAAACACCATATATTTT. The J gene is TRBJ1-3, the V gene TRBV7-2; D is unclear. V gave up 5 bases and J gave up 0 bases, with 14 bases separating them. Germline-derived CDR1 and CDR2 are SGHTA and FQGNSA. This CDR3 contains 16 residues. The full variable domain, with the rest looked up from reference TRBV7-2 and TRBJ1-3, is GAGVSQSPSNKVTEKGKDVELRCDPISGHTALYWYRQSLGQGLEFLIYFQGNSAPDKSGLPSDRFSAERTGGSVSTLTIQRTQQEDSAVYLCASSDHAAVSGNTIYFGEGSWLTVV.

This clone came up once. The V gene is TRBV28, the J gene TRBJ1-5; D is unclear. CDR3 length equals 12 residues. CDR1 is MDHEN, CDR2 SYDVKM, per germline. Trimming removed 2 bases from V and 6 bases from J, with 5 bases in between. The CDR3 DNA is TGTGCCAGCAGTTTAGGCGGTCAGCCCCAGCATTTT. It encodes CASSLGGQPQHF.

V gene TRBV5-4 combines with J gene TRBJ2-5; 9 bases are a match to TRBD2. J was trimmed by 5 bases and V by 4 bases; bases with no gene match: 12. This CDR3 has 16 residues. Germline CDR1 reads SGHNT; CDR2 reads YYREEE (reference sequence). The DNA of the CDR3 is TGTGCCAGCAGCACTGGCGGCGGTAGCGGGAGCGAGACCCAGTACTTC. This encodes CASSTGGGSGSETQYF.

This chain connects TRBV20-1 to TRBJ2-3; no definite D call. The CDR3 extends over 11 amino acids. Germline V gives CDR1 DFQATT, CDR2 SNEGSKA (reference sequence). The V end lost 8 bases, the J end lost 6 bases, and 12 bases lay between the germline ends. CDR3 in amino acids: CSSPYPDTQYF. The CDR3 DNA follows: TGCAGTTCTCCCTATCCGGATACGCAGTATTTT.

This clone was observed once. The CDR3 reads CSALIRGHNSPLHF. In nucleotides, the CDR3 is TGCAGCGCACTCATCAGGGGGCATAATTCACCCCTCCACTTT. This chain links TRBV29-1 with TRBJ1-6; 8 nucleotides align to TRBD1. V shed 7 bases, J shed 5 bases, and the junction held 7 bases outside the gene matches. CDR3 length: 14 amino acids. CDR1 and CDR2 from the germline V gene are SQVTM and ANQGSEA.

The chain has TRBV12-5 and TRBJ2-7; 10 bases fit TRBD1. CDR3 length: 13 residues. Germline loops: CDR1 LGHNT, CDR2 FRNRAP. The trim removed 9 bases at V and 5 bases at J, leaving 7 bases unmatched. CDR3 coding DNA: TGTGCTAGCGCGACAGGGGGCTTGAACGAGCAGTACTTC. This gives the protein CASATGGLNEQYF.

CDR3: CASSEQPGQVLLGYTF. The DNA of the CDR3 is TGTGCCAGCAGTGAACAACCGGGACAGGTGCTTCTTGGCTACACCTTC. The chain employs TRBV6-4 and TRBJ1-2; 8 nucleotides line up with TRBD1. V trimming: 3 bases; J trimming: 7 bases; junction bases outside the gene matches: 13. CDR3 length: 16 residues. Germline loops: CDR1 MRHNA, CDR2 SNTAGT.